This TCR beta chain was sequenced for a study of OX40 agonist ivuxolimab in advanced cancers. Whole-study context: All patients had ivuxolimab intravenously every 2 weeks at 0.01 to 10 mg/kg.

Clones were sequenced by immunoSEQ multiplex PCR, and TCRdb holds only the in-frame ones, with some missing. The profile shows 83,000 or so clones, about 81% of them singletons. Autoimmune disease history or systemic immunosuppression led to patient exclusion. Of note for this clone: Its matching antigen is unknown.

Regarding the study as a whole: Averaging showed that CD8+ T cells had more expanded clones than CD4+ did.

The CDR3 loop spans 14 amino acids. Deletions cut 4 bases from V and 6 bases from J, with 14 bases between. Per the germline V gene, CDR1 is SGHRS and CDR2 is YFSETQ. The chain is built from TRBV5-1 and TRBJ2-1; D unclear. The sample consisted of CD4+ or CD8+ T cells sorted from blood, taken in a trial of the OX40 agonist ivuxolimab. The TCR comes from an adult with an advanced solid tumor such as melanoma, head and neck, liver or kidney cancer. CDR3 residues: CASSREAWANEQFF. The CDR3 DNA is TGCGCCAGCAGCCGTGAGGCCTGGGCCAATGAGCAGTTCTTC.